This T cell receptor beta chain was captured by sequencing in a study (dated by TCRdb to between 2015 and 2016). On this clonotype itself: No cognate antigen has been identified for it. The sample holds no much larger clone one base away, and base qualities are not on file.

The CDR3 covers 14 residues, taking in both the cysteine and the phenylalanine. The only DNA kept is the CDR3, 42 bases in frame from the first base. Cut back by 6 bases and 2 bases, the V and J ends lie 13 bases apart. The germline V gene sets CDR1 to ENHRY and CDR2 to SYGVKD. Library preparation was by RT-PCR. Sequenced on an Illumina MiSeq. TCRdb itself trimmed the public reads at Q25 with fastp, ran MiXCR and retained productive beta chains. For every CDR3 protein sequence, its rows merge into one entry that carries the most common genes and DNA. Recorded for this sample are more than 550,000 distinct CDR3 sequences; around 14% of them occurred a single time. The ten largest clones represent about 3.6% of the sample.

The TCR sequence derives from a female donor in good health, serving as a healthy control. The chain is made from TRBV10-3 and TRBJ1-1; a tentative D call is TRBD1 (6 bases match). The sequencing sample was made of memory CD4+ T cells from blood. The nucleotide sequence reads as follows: TGTGCCATCAGCAGCACACAGGGTAACACTGAAGCTTTCTTT. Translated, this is CAISSTQGNTEAFF.